Listed below are T cell receptor beta chains from one sample, sequenced in a study of graft-versus-host responses after intestinal transplantation. Clones were sequenced by immunoSEQ multiplex PCR, and TCRdb holds only the in-frame ones, with some missing. Of about 30,000 clones listed, about 85% are singletons. This sample comprised PBMCs, obtained around 61 weeks after intestinal transplantation. Receptors were obtained from a human patient who received an intestinal transplant, so some T cells may come from the graft donor. The CDR3 runs from the conserved cysteine through the conserved F or W. Size values are once, few and many counts, or a class for expanded clones, and some rows have none.

TRBV29-1	TRBJ2-1	.	CSVGRAGGPLSYNEQFF
TRBV5-5	TRBJ1-1	.	CASSLYTEAFF
TRBV30	TRBJ1-1	.	CAGRPYGLGNTEAFF
TRBV28	TRBJ1-4	.	CAAQGTATNEKLFF
TRBV27	TRBJ1-2	.	CASRAKDGLNYGYTF
TRBV21-1	TRBJ2-2	.	CASSKEEGTSFTGELFF
TRBV11-2	TRBJ2-1	.	CASSLVPSGGDNEQFF
TRBV19	TRBJ2-1	.	CASSIGAGQGYNEQFF
TRBV29-1	TRBJ2-4	.	CSGIGLAKNIQYF
TRBV7-2	TRBJ2-5	.	CASSLEGQGPEAQYF
TRBV2	TRBJ2-1	.	CAANRGTYNEQFF
TRBV7-9	TRBJ2-1	.	CASSIGQGGDEQFF
TRBV27	TRBJ1-2	.	CASSPRPASYGYTF
TRBV28	.	.	CASSYYSSGTGPYEQYF
TRBV30	TRBJ2-2	.	CAWTGGAGTGELFF
TRBV7-2	TRBJ2-1	.	CASSAYRYGSYNEQFF
TRBV6-5	TRBJ1-6	.	CASSYSSARGSSPLHF
TRBV6-5	TRBJ1-1	.	CAAGTPNPNTEAFF
TRBV4-3	TRBJ1-2	.	CASSQVSGSYGYTF
TRBV6-1	TRBJ2-5	.	CASSLLQGGETQYF
TRBV20-1	TRBJ1-1	.	CSARDDAEAFF
TRBV29-1	TRBJ2-1	.	CSVEEAPSGRGNEQFF
TRBV15	TRBJ1-2	.	CATSRSLGVSYGYTF
TRBV10-1	TRBJ2-7	.	CASSDVTSGSGEQYF
TRBV27	TRBJ2-1	.	CASSLANRHEQFF
TRBV19	TRBJ1-1	.	CASSTQGEGTEAFF
TRBV18	TRBJ1-5	.	CASSPPPGQGYNQPQHF
TRBV27	TRBJ1-1	few	CASSLSRGTEAFF
TRBV5-1	TRBJ1-4	.	CASSPRGGTQANEKLFF
TRBV6-1	TRBJ1-1	.	CASSPTVHMSTEAFF
TRBV19	TRBJ2-7	.	CASSRYGETYEQYF
TRBV5-4	TRBJ2-3	once	CASRRDRGSTDTQYF
TRBV9	TRBJ2-1	few	CASSVGVAEDNEQFF
TRBV11-3	TRBJ2-2	.	CASSLGGDTGELFF
TRBV19	TRBJ1-4	.	CASSRTANNEKLFF
TRBV10-1	TRBJ2-1	.	CASSAGREGPHDEQFF
TRBV6-6	TRBJ2-3	.	CASGGSTSGSTDTQYF
TRBV27	TRBJ2-5	.	CASSPFYQETQYF
TRBV30	TRBJ2-7	.	CAWSVLSYEQYF
TRBV7-9	TRBJ1-1	.	CASAAGTRDTEAFF
TRBV18	TRBJ1-3	.	CASSPGLGTGNTIYF
TRBV29-1	TRBJ2-3	.	CSVDGRGATDTQYF
TRBV28	TRBJ2-1	.	CASINRGYNEQFF
TRBV4-1	TRBJ2-7	.	CASSPRQGSTYEQYF
TRBV4-2	TRBJ2-1	.	CASSQMTRNEQFF
TRBV6-1	TRBJ1-1	.	CASSYLRESEAFF
TRBV6-1	TRBJ1-1	once	CASRAGVWGTEAFF
TRBV5-4	TRBJ1-1	.	CASSRTIRRDTNTEAFF
TRBV7-6	TRBJ2-3	.	CASSQRQGAQGDTQYF
TRBV6-6	TRBJ1-2	.	CASSFAAQGGGYTF
TRBV7-6	TRBJ1-2	.	CASSLGGDRDGYTF
TRBV4-1	TRBJ2-7	.	CASSLRGSGSYEQYF
TRBV7-9	TRBJ2-7	.	CASSPGGGREVSYEQYF